This TCR beta chain emerged from a study of cytomegalovirus exposure and HLA in healthy donors. General study results and limits: It has been reported that TCR beta sequences accurately predicted the HLA-A and HLA-B alleles of most subjects.

PCR primers comprised 60 Vbeta and 13 Jbeta primers. The table came from immunoSEQ multiplex PCR; TCRdb's copy has only in-frame clones and leaves some out. The sample has 150,000 to 200,000 clones; the top ten hold under 2.5%. Each donor was healthy, and each was a bone marrow donor. With respect to this clone: No antigen is known for it.

Germline CDR1 is SGHRS and CDR2 is YFSETQ. This CDR3 has 14 residues. V was pared by 3 bases and J by 7 bases, with 13 bases between. The TCR comes from a young man in good health and CMV-seronegative. The source material was PBMCs. This rearrangement joins TRBV5-1 to TRBJ1-4; tentative D call: TRBD1 (6 bases). DNA for the CDR3: TGCGCCAGCAGCTCAATACAGGGTGCTGAAAAACTGTTTTTT. Its protein is CASSSIQGAEKLFF.